This T cell receptor beta chain was found in a study of blood T cell repertoires in COVID-19. Turning to the study itself: COVID-19 samples from acute and convalescent phases originated in the United States, Italy and Spain. Nucleic acid was either cDNA or gDNA, and it came from T cells, B-cell-depleted T cells, or PBMCs.

Germline loops: CDR1 SGHAT, CDR2 FQNNGV. CDR3 length: 15 amino acids. The V gene end was trimmed by 5 bases and the J gene end by 7 bases; junction bases not matched to a gene: 10. Methods used by the authors: Amplifying reference gene primers gave estimates of nucleated cell counts. Here immunoSEQ multiplex PCR was the method, and the copy in TCRdb shows in-frame clones only, minus some. The DNA gave D and trimming, while V, J and clone size come from that table. Of around 100,000 clones in the sample, 85% are singletons; the top ten hold around 13%. The genes are TRBV11-2 and TRBJ2-5; 10 nucleotides line up with TRBD2. The clonotype originates from a human donor in a cohort sampled during active COVID-19. Sequencing input: peripheral blood. The CDR3 nucleotides are TGTGCCAGCAGCCTAATAGCGGGAGGTCGGGGGACCCAGTACTTC. Translating gives CASSLIAGGRGTQYF.